The rows below give T cell receptor beta chains drawn from one sample of a study of cytomegalovirus exposure and HLA in healthy donors. Generated by immunoSEQ multiplex PCR, the TCRdb table keeps only in-frame clones and is missing some. Found here are around 180,000 clones, around 82% of them singletons; the top ten hold 0.25% to 0.3%. The material sequenced was PBMCs. Source of these receptors: a boy between 10 and 17 years old in good health and CMV-seronegative. The CDR3 runs from the conserved cysteine through the conserved F or W. D genes are given only for firm matches. Clone size is not always given. Where it is, it says once, few, many or a class for expanded clones.

v_call,j_call,clone_size,d_call,cdr3_nt,cdr3_aa
TRBV5-1,TRBJ2-3,few,-,TGCGCCAGCAGCCTGTTCGGGGGGCCGGGAGATACGCAGTATTTT,CASSLFGGPGDTQYF
TRBV29-1,TRBJ2-1,-,TRBD2,TGCAGCGTTGTCGGGCTAGCGGGAGGGTTCTCCTACAATGAGCAGTTCTTC,CSVVGLAGGFSYNEQFF
TRBV7-8,TRBJ1-1,-,-,TGTGCCAGCAGCTTAGCGTTTTACGGCACTGAAGCTTTCTTT,CASSLAFYGTEAFF
TRBV9,TRBJ1-1,-,-,TGTGCCAGCAGCGTAGGAGTTCGGACAGAGAACACTGAAGCTTTCTTT,CASSVGVRTENTEAFF
TRBV6-5,TRBJ1-5,-,TRBD1,TGTGCCAGCAGTGACGGGACAGTAAATCAGCCCCAGCATTTT,CASSDGTVNQPQHF
TRBV28,TRBJ1-2,-,TRBD1,TGTGCCAGCAGTTTAGGGGACAGCGATGGCTACACCTTC,CASSLGDSDGYTF
TRBV28,TRBJ1-1,-,-,TGTGCCAGCAGTTTGGGGGGAAATCCTACTGAAGCTTTCTTT,CASSLGGNPTEAFF
TRBV9,TRBJ1-1,-,-,TGTGCCAGCAGCGGGACAACGAACACTGAAGCTTTCTTT,CASSGTTNTEAFF
TRBV7-6,TRBJ2-3,-,TRBD2,TGTGCCAGCAGCTTAGCTGGTGGGCGGGGGGCCGCAGATACGCAGTATTTT,CASSLAGGRGAADTQYF
TRBV7-9,TRBJ1-1,-,-,TGTGCCAGCAGCCTACCGTTAGGACAGCCCACTGAAGCTTTCTTT,CASSLPLGQPTEAFF
TRBV2,TRBJ2-7,few,TRBD1,TGTGCTATAACGTTGGGACAGGGTACCGAGCAGTACTTC,CAITLGQGTEQYF
TRBV15,TRBJ2-5,-,-,TGTGCCACCAGCAGAGAGTTAAGAGAGGAGACCCAGTACTTC,CATSRELREETQYF
TRBV7-8,TRBJ1-2,-,TRBD1,TGTGCCAGCAGCTCTACAGGGGGCAACTATGGCTACACCTTC,CASSSTGGNYGYTF
TRBV28,TRBJ1-2,-,TRBD1,TGTGCCAGCAGTCCGAGACAGGGAACAGGACACGAGTATGGCTACACCTTC,CASSPRQGTGHEYGYTF
TRBV11-2,TRBJ2-7,-,TRBD1,TGTGCCAGCAGCTACGGACAGGTTAGCTACGAGCAGTACTTC,CASSYGQVSYEQYF
TRBV20-1,TRBJ1-2,few,-,TGCAGTGCTCCGGGTAACTATGGCTACACCTTC,CSAPGNYGYTF
TRBV4-1,TRBJ2-7,-,-,TGCGCCAGCAGCCAAGATCCCCTAGAGGTCTACGAGCAGTACTTC,CASSQDPLEVYEQYF
TRBV15,TRBJ1-2,-,-,TGTGCCACCAGCAGAGATCAGGGATCGTACTATGGCTACACCTTC,CATSRDQGSYYGYTF
TRBV6-6,TRBJ2-2,-,-,TGTGCCAGCAGTTACGACGGGGGGGAGCTGTTTTTT,CASSYDGGELFF
TRBV6-6,TRBJ2-3,few,TRBD2,TGTGCCAGCAGCCCATCTTGGGGGGGTGGGGCAGATACGCAGTATTTT,CASSPSWGGGADTQYF
TRBV10-3,TRBJ1-4,once,TRBD1,TGTGCCATCAGTGAGCCCAGGACAGGGGCGGGAAAACTGTTTTTT,CAISEPRTGAGKLFF
TRBV5-6,TRBJ2-7,-,TRBD1,TGTGCCAGCAGCGGAACAGGGGGGACCTACGAGCAGTACTTC,CASSGTGGTYEQYF
TRBV6-5,TRBJ2-7,-,-,TGTGCCAGCAGCCTTCACAGGGCGAGGGGCTACGAGCAGTACTTC,CASSLHRARGYEQYF
TRBV5-6,TRBJ2-1,-,-,TGTGCCAGCAGCTTGTGGGGGGTCACGTACAATGAGCAGTTCTTC,CASSLWGVTYNEQFF
TRBV23-1,TRBJ1-6,-,TRBD1,TGCGCCAGCAGTGGGGGACAGGTGAATTCACCCCTCCACTTT,CASSGGQVNSPLHF
TRBV19,TRBJ1-2,-,-,TGTGCCAGTAGTATAAACGGGGAAGTAAACTATGGCTACACCTTC,CASSINGEVNYGYTF
TRBV10-3,TRBJ1-5,few,-,TGTGCCATCAGCGTGGACACCGGTGAGCCCCAGCATTTT,CAISVDTGEPQHF
TRBV19,TRBJ1-5,-,-,TGTGCCAGTAGTATGCCAGGAAAAAGAGGGCAGCCCCAGCATTTT,CASSMPGKRGQPQHF
TRBV19,TRBJ2-2,-,-,TGTGCCAGTAGTTTACTAGCTACCGGGGAGCTGTTTTTT,CASSLLATGELFF
TRBV30,TRBJ2-5,-,-,TGTGCCTGGAGTTGGGGGTCTAGCAGCGGGGAGACCCAGTACTTC,CAWSWGSSSGETQYF
TRBV5-4,TRBJ1-2,-,-,TGTGCCAGCAGGGCCCGGGTCATAGGATTTGATGGCTACACCTTC,CASRARVIGFDGYTF
TRBV11-2,TRBJ1-4,once,-,TGTGCCAGCAGCTTACAGGTTTCTAATGAAAAACTGTTTTTT,CASSLQVSNEKLFF
TRBV5-8,TRBJ2-5,-,TRBD1,TGTGCCAGCAGCGTAGGGGACAGTCCACAAGAGACCCAGTACTTC,CASSVGDSPQETQYF
TRBV29-1,TRBJ2-7,-,TRBD1,TGCAGCGGGGGACAGGGCATCGAGCAGTACTTC,CSGGQGIEQYF
TRBV9,TRBJ2-7,-,-,TGTGCCAGCAGCCCCTCCGACATCTACGAGCAGTACTTC,CASSPSDIYEQYF
TRBV28,TRBJ2-3,-,TRBD2,TGTGCCAGCAGCCTATTCGATGGGCTAGCGGCCACAGATACGCAGTATTTT,CASSLFDGLAATDTQYF
TRBV5-6,TRBJ2-7,-,TRBD1,TGTGCCAGCAGCCCAGGGGGCCGGGAGCAGTACTTC,CASSPGGREQYF
TRBV15,TRBJ1-1,-,-,TGTGCCACCAGCAGAGTTAAGAACACTGAAGCTTTCTTT,CATSRVKNTEAFF
TRBV9,TRBJ1-3,-,-,TGTGCCAGCAGCCTAGGGGGAGCTGGAAACACCATATATTTT,CASSLGGAGNTIYF
TRBV7-9,TRBJ1-5,few,-,TGTGCCAGCAGCTTAGCGGGGAAGGGGCCTTGGCCCCAGCATTTT,CASSLAGKGPWPQHF
TRBV9,TRBJ2-2,-,-,TGTGCCAGCAGTAGCGGAAACACCGGGGAGCTGTTTTTT,CASSSGNTGELFF
TRBV13,TRBJ2-7,-,-,TGTGCCAGCAGCTTAACGGGGGATTTCCACGAGCAGTACTTC,CASSLTGDFHEQYF
TRBV27,TRBJ1-1,-,-,TGTGCCAGCAGTCCAATCCGGGAAAACACTGAAGCTTTCTTT,CASSPIRENTEAFF
TRBV7-9,TRBJ2-7,-,-,TGTGCCAGCAGCCCCCCAGTCCTCTACGAGCAGTACTTC,CASSPPVLYEQYF
TRBV5-1,TRBJ1-6,-,TRBD1,TGCGCCAGCAGCCCCACAGGGGGTCTTTCCTCACCCCTCCACTTT,CASSPTGGLSSPLHF
TRBV6-6,TRBJ1-1,-,-,TGTGCCAGCAGTTACTCCGGGGGAGACACTGAAGCTTTCTTT,CASSYSGGDTEAFF
TRBV6-1,TRBJ2-1,once,TRBD2,TGTGCCAGCAGCGAGACTAGCGGGGTAAGCAATGAGCAGTTCTTC,CASSETSGVSNEQFF
TRBV27,TRBJ2-3,-,-,TGTGCCAGCAGAGACAGCATAAGCACAGATACGCAGTATTTT,CASRDSISTDTQYF
TRBV29-1,TRBJ1-3,-,-,TGCAGCGGAGTGAGCTCTGGAAACACCATATATTTT,CSGVSSGNTIYF
TRBV21-1,TRBJ1-5,-,-,TGTGCCAGCAGCAAAGCGCTTGACAGGGGCCAAACCACTAGCAATCAGCCCCAGCATTTT,CASSKALDRGQTTSNQPQHF
TRBV30,TRBJ2-1,-,TRBD2,TGTGCCTGGAGTGTAAGTCTAGCGGGCGCCTCCTACAATGAGCAGTTCTTC,CAWSVSLAGASYNEQFF
TRBV23-1,TRBJ1-3,-,-,TGCGCCAGCAGTCACCTCAGGGGCTCTGGAAACACCATATATTTT,CASSHLRGSGNTIYF
TRBV6-5,TRBJ2-2,-,TRBD2,TGTGCCAGCAGTTACTCGGGACTACCAGCCGGGGAGCTGTTTTTT,CASSYSGLPAGELFF
TRBV7-2,TRBJ1-3,-,-,TGTGCCAGCAGCACATACAGGCTCTCTGGAAACACCATATATTTT,CASSTYRLSGNTIYF
TRBV29-1,TRBJ1-2,-,TRBD1,TGCAGCGCTGTAGGACAGGGTAATGGCTACACCTTC,CSAVGQGNGYTF
TRBV5-6,TRBJ2-7,-,TRBD2,TGTGCCAGCAGCCGAGGACTAGCGGGGGCCTCAAGCTCCTACGAGCAGTACTTC,CASSRGLAGASSSYEQYF
TRBV28,TRBJ2-1,-,-,TGTGCCAGCAGTTTTGCCAGGGAAGAGAATGAGCAGTTCTTC,CASSFAREENEQFF
TRBV6-5,TRBJ2-7,-,-,TGTGCCAGCAGTTACAGGGGGACCTACGAGCAGTACTTC,CASSYRGTYEQYF
TRBV2,TRBJ2-6,-,TRBD1,TGTGCCAGCAGGGGACAGTCTGTGTCTGGGGCCAACGTCCTGACTTTC,CASRGQSVSGANVLTF
TRBV7-3,TRBJ2-7,-,-,TGTGCCAGCAGCTTACGGGGGAGCGGATCCTACGAGCAGTACTTC,CASSLRGSGSYEQYF